This TCR beta chain was identified during a study of CD8 T cells in Susac syndrome. Study-level information: Of the sequenced Susac syndrome patients, more than 5 had active disease and about 8 were in remission.

Study results and limitations: Susac-specific public clones numbered some 16 in total CD8+ repertoires (and roughly five in CD8+ TEMRA repertoires). Maximal CD8+ clonal expansion in Susac was observed within TEMRA cells and among active patients.

The V end was cut by 6 bases, the J end by 9 bases, with 27 bases between. CDR3 length: 17 amino acids. This clonotype was found once. Its specificity is unknown. RNA amounts of 0.5 to 1 ug underwent reverse transcription with random hexamers. Multiplex PCR with immunoSEQ amplified the TCR beta CDR3 across 54 Vbeta and 13 Jbeta. MiXCR, applied by TCRdb to the immunoSEQ multiplex PCR reads, yields one record per CDR3 protein. The table lists about 150,000 distinct CDR3 sequences, roughly 94% of them singletons. This TCR came from a human donor with Susac syndrome. Sample: CD8+ T cells from PBMCs. The rearrangement uses TRBV12-3 or TRBV12-4 and TRBJ2-1; tentative D call: TRBD1 (7 bases). This chain's CDR3 is CASSQPAGTAMRGEQFF. The CDR3 bases are TGTGCCAGCAGCCAACCCGCCGGGACAGCTATGCGGGGTGAGCAGTTCTTC.